This TCR beta chain originates from a study of human T cells and chemical hapten exposure. Study-level information: The study lasted roughly 22 weeks, and patients were dosed weekly with diphenylcyclopropenone on the scalp throughout.

Looked up from germline, CDR1 is SQVTM and CDR2 is ANQGSEA. With V trimmed by 7 bases and J by 0 bases, 8 bases remained unmatched. This CDR3 is 15 amino acids long. MiXCR, run by TCRdb on the RACE reads, gives a single entry per CDR3 protein. The sample yields some 400,000 distinct CDR3 sequences, about 5.1% seen once. Noted time point: pre-sensitization, week 0. Treatment meaning: therapeutic diphenylcyclopropenone sensitization with weekly scalp DPC. Phlebotomy was performed prior to application of every patch test. This clonotype showed up many times. The receptor's source is a woman aged 45 to 65 with alopecia areata. Some clones in this sample may be carry-over from other donors' samples. The sequencing used whole blood, collected in connection with sensitization to the hapten diphenylcyclopropenone (DPC). The rearrangement uses TRBV29-1 and TRBJ2-2, with TRBD1 matching 7 bases. CDR3 loop: CSARTGTANTGELFF. Written as DNA, the CDR3 is TGCAGCGCACGGACCGGGACAGCGAACACCGGGGAGCTGTTTTTT.